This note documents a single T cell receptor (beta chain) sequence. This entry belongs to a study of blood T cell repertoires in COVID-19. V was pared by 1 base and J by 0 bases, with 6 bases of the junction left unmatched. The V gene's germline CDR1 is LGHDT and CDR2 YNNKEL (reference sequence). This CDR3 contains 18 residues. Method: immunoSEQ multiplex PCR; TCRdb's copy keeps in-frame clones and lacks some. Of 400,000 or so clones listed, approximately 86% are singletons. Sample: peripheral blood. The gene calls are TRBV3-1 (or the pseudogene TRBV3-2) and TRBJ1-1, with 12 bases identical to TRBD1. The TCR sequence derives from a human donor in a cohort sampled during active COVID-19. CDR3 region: CASSQAGTGGLVNTEAFF. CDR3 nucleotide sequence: TGTGCCAGCAGCCAAGCCGGGACAGGGGGCTTGGTGAACACTGAAGCTTTCTTT.